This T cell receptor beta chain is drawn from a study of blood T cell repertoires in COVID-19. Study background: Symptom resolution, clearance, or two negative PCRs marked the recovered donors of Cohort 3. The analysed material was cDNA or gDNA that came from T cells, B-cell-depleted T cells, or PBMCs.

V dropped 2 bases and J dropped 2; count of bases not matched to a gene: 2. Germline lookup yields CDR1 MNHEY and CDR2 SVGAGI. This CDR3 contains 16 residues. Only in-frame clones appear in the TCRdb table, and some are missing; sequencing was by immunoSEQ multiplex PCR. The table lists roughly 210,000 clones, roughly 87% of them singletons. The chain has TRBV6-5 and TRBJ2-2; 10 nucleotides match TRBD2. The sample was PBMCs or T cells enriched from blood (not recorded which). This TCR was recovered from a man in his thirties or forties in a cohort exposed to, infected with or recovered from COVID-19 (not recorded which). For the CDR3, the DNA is TGTGCCAGCAGTTACGGACTAGCGGTAAACACCGGGGAGCTGTTTTTT. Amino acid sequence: CASSYGLAVNTGELFF.